A single TCR beta chain is shown here with its context. Its antigen remains unknown. This record belongs to a study of shared clonotypes between healthy human individuals. Study details: Each donor's CD4 naive and CD4 memory cells filled three plates apiece, CD8 naive two, and CD8 memory one. The study's findings and limits: Sorted-subset sequencing, rarefaction showed, was incomplete despite large depth.

CDR3 size: 12 residues. Germline CDR1 reads ENHRY; CDR2 reads SYGVKD. Under the authors' procedure: Without quality scores, immunoSEQ junctional reads could not be filtered like full-length reads. The repertoire was sequenced with immunoSEQ multiplex PCR; TCRdb's copy has only in-frame clones and lacks some. V and J calls and clone size follow that table, whereas D and trimming were derived from the DNA. Here the sample spans a few million clones, around 93% being singletons. Sequencing was performed on naive CD4+ T cells from PBMCs. Described subset: CD45RA+ positively selected. The TCR sequence derives from a man between 18 and 35 years old in good health. Some clones in this sample may be carry-over from other donors' samples. The chain carries TRBV10-3 and TRBJ2-5; 7 nucleotides align to TRBD2. The J call may be wrong; the DNA end is better matched by TRBJ2-7. DNA of the CDR3: TGTGCCATCAGTAGGGAGGGGAGCGAGCAGTACTTC. The encoded protein is CAISREGSEQYF.